This T cell receptor (beta chain) comes out of a study of T cells in Graves' hyperthyroidism and ophthalmopathy (dated by TCRdb to between 2018 and 2021). About the investigation overall: Peripheral blood samples were taken at initial diagnosis, before any treatment was given. According to the paper, TCR Vbeta CDR3 sequencing was carried out on 135 peripheral blood samples, which came from under 50 ophthalmopathy, 75 to 80 hyperthyroidism and about 17 progressor patients. In addition, the study compared T-cell repertoires in thyroid tissue and in blood from 6 or 7 Graves' hyperthyroidism patients. Prospective prediction of ophthalmopathy was tested in an independent validation cohort consisting of about 19 hyperthyroidism patients and 15 to 17 patients who later progressed to ophthalmopathy. After blood sampling, hyperthyroidism patients were treated with methimazole at a starting dose of 30 mg daily, and ophthalmopathy patients were treated with high-dose intravenous methylprednisolone. The approximately 100 discovery patients were randomly divided into training and test sets at a 7:3 ratio. TCR V-J signatures able to tell the groups apart were searched for in a discovery cohort of 90 to 100 patients, of whom roughly 42 had Graves' ophthalmopathy and more than 55 had stable Graves' hyperthyroidism.

Stable Graves' hyperthyroidism was defined as the absence of progression to ophthalmopathy over 18 months of follow-up. Hyperthyroidism patients were newly diagnosed, had a disease duration of under 2 months, and were aged 18 to 65 years. Patients with uncontrolled infections, other autoimmune diseases, pregnancy or lactation were excluded. Diagnoses were based on clinical symptoms, serum thyroxine and TRAb, thyroid ultrasound and orbital computed tomography. Ficoll-Paque density gradient centrifugation was used to isolate PBMCs from around 10 ml of fresh peripheral blood. Total RNA was extracted with Trizol reagent, and quality was checked on an Agilent 2100 Bioanalyzer. What the authors observed across the whole study: Sample size was not statistically predetermined, and investigators were not blinded to group allocation. In cross-validation, a model built on a 13 V-J signature told ophthalmopathy apart from stable hyperthyroidism with approximately 90% sensitivity and approximately 81% specificity, and in testing the same model reached 80%/75%. In validation, the model predicted progression to ophthalmopathy with over 65% sensitivity and about 72% specificity, a median of 6.5 months before onset. Most expanded thyroid clonotypes (frequency above 0.001) were also detected in blood, suggesting blood repertoires may reflect thyroid immune responses.

This clonotype was seen many times. The antigen this receptor binds is unknown. No much larger clonotype is one base removed from it; base qualities were not supplied. From the cysteine up to the phenylalanine, the CDR3 has a length of 15 residues. Only the CDR3 DNA stays, 45 bases, in frame from base 1. The V end gives up 8 bases and the J end 2 bases, leaving 9 bases in the junction not matched to a gene. Based on the germline V gene, the CDR1 and CDR2 sequences are SGHAT and FQNNGV. The TCR beta CDR3 regions were amplified from RNA transcripts. The first round of RT-PCR for the TCR CDR3 was performed with the HTBI primer set and the Qiagen OneStep RT-PCR kit. The libraries were constructed in a second round of multiplex PCR and then size-selected and purified. The libraries were sequenced on an Illumina HiSeq2000 using paired-end 100 bp reads. In the original analysis: SOAPnuke was used to process the raw data, removing reads that contained adapters or uncalled bases, had a mean Phred below 15, or lacked an exact match to the constant primer or identifier. COPE v1.2.5 was used to merge high-quality paired reads, and clonotypes were defined as unique nucleotide sequences. Clonotypes were aligned to IMGT TRBV, TRBD and TRBJ reference segments using MiTCR v1.1. Only V-J combinations with frequency above 0.0001, covering 99% to 99.2% of repertoires, were analysed. A TCS score was defined as the ratio between F50 (clonal expansion) and ExV (chaos), using BLOSUM62-based TCRdist between CDR3 peptides within each V-J. Welch's t-statistics and random forest reduced fewer than 550 V-J features to 10 to 15, which were used in a naive Bayes classifier (R e1071). In-frame beta chains were kept once TCRdb had trimmed the public reads at Q25 with fastp and called clones with MiXCR. Rows are unified per CDR3 protein, each entry keeping the most common DNA and genes. TCRdb's processing, not the authors', yielded these V and J calls. In all, the sample holds some 500,000 distinct CDR3 sequences, and approximately 15% of those were seen once. The top ten clones comprise 15% to 20% of the sample.

This sequence originates from a woman between 18 and 29 years old with Graves' hyperthyroidism. The chain uses TRBV11-2 and TRBJ2-3; TRBD2 lines up with 8 middle nucleotides. The sequenced sample was blood. The nucleotide sequence reads as follows: TGTGCCAGCGATGTATGGACTAGCAACACAGATACGCAGTATTTT. Its coded protein is CASDVWTSNTDTQYF.